The rows below give T cell receptor beta chains drawn from one sample of a study of T-cell reconstitution after alpha-beta-depleted transplantation in children. Each CDR3 protein gets one entry after TCRdb re-called the PCR reads with MiXCR. Of a few hundred thousand distinct CDR3 sequences in the sample, approximately 13% were seen once. The material was PBMCs, mostly from graft donor cells, obtained 360 days after TCRalphabeta/CD19-depleted stem cell transplant. These TCRs come from a male patient younger than 18 who had a stem cell transplant for acute myeloid leukemia, so the T cells may come from the graft donor. The CDR3 runs from the conserved cysteine through the conserved F or W. A D gene is named only where the DNA matches it firmly. Size tells how often a clone was seen (once, few, many) or the class of an expanded clone, and some rows leave it out.

TRBV20-1	TRBJ2-7	many	NA	TGCAGTGCAACCGGGTCAAGTTTGGGGGAGCAGTACTTC	CSATGSSLGEQYF
TRBV6-5	TRBJ2-3	few	TRBD2	TGTGCCAGCAGTTACGGTTTTGGGACTAGCTTTTTTGATACGCAGTATTTT	CASSYGFGTSFFDTQYF
TRBV7-6	TRBJ2-7	few	NA	TGTGCCAGCACCCCTGGGGTAATCAACGAGCAGTACTTC	CASTPGVINEQYF
TRBV20-1	TRBJ2-5	few	NA	TGCAGTGCTAGATACAACACACGGGGCCACGAGACCCAGTACTTC	CSARYNTRGHETQYF
TRBV20-1	TRBJ2-7	many	TRBD2	TGCAGTGCTAGAAGCTCTTTGGCGGGACTAGCGGGAATGGGTGAGCAGTACTTC	CSARSSLAGLAGMGEQYF
TRBV7-3	TRBJ2-1	NA	NA	TGTGCCAGCAGCTCCCTAGTAGGGGCCTGGAATGAGCAGTTCTTC	CASSSLVGAWNEQFF
TRBV10-3	TRBJ2-7	NA	TRBD2	TGTGCCATCAGTAGTCTAGCGGAGGCGGGCGAGCAGTACTTC	CAISSLAEAGEQYF
TRBV18	TRBJ2-5	NA	TRBD2	TGTGCCAGCTCACCACTCGGACTAGCGGGAGGAGAGACCCAGTACTTC	CASSPLGLAGGETQYF
TRBV3-1	TRBJ2-5	many	NA	TGTGCCAGCAGCCAAGACGAGACCCAGTACTTC	CASSQDETQYF
TRBV6-1	TRBJ2-2	NA	NA	TGTGCCAGCAGTCGCCGGACAGCAACGAACACCGGGGAGCTGTTTTTT	CASSRRTATNTGELFF
TRBV20-1	TRBJ2-3	many	NA	TGCAGTGCTAGAGACTGGAGCTGGGATACGCAGTATTTT	CSARDWSWDTQYF
TRBV25-1	TRBJ1-6	NA	NA	TGTGCCAGCTCCGGGGAAGCCTCCTATAATTCACCCCTCCACTTT	CASSGEASYNSPLHF
TRBV14	TRBJ2-4	few	NA	TGTGCCAGCAGCCAAGAGGACCACTGCTCTCAGTACTTC	CASSQEDHCSQYF
TRBV5-1	TRBJ2-3	NA	NA	TGCGCCAGCAGCTTGGGGGCAAAGAGCGCAGATACGCAGTATTTT	CASSLGAKSADTQYF
TRBV10-3	TRBJ1-2	NA	NA	TGTGCCATCAGTTTACAGGCTTACTATGGCTACACCTTC	CAISLQAYYGYTF
TRBV12-3/TRBV12-4	TRBJ1-4	many	TRBD1	TGTGCCAGCAGTCCTTCTGGGACAGGGTCGGCAAAACTGTTTTTT	CASSPSGTGSAKLFF
TRBV20-1	TRBJ1-5	many	NA	TGCAGTGCTAGATGGGGGAATCAGCCCCAGCATTTT	CSARWGNQPQHF
TRBV5-1	TRBJ1-1	few	NA	TGCGCCAGCAGCTTGGTTTACGGGACACAGAACACTGAAGCTTTCTTT	CASSLVYGTQNTEAFF
TRBV7-3	TRBJ2-1	NA	NA	TGTGCCAGCAGCTTCGGGACCAGATACAATGAGCAGTTCTTC	CASSFGTRYNEQFF
TRBV5-1	TRBJ2-3	few	NA	TGCGCCAGCAGCTTGGCCGCGTTAGCGGACACAGATACGCAGTATTTT	CASSLAALADTDTQYF
TRBV14	TRBJ2-7	NA	TRBD2	TGTGCCAGCAGCAACTATGGGACTAGCGGGAGTTACGAGCAGTACTTC	CASSNYGTSGSYEQYF
TRBV12-3/TRBV12-4	TRBJ1-5	many	TRBD1	TGTGCCAGCAGCCCGGGGACAGGGGGCAATCAGCCCCAGCATTTT	CASSPGTGGNQPQHF
TRBV28	TRBJ2-7	many	NA	TGTGCCAGCAGTGGTGATTTAGCGTCCTACGAGCAGTACTTC	CASSGDLASYEQYF
TRBV5-4	TRBJ2-2	many	TRBD2	TGTGCCAGCAGCAAACTATTAGCGGGAGACACCGGGGAGCTGTTTTTT	CASSKLLAGDTGELFF
TRBV5-1	TRBJ2-1	few	TRBD1	TGCGCCAGCAGCTTGGAAGGGACAGGGGGATATGAGCAGTTCTTC	CASSLEGTGGYEQFF
TRBV18	TRBJ2-7	many	TRBD1	TGTGCCAGCTCGGCCGGGACAGGATGGTACGAGCAGTACTTC	CASSAGTGWYEQYF
TRBV28	TRBJ1-4	few	NA	TGTGCCAGCAGTTCGTATGTGAGGGGATTTGAAAAACTGTTTTTT	CASSSYVRGFEKLFF
TRBV29-1	TRBJ2-7	many	NA	TGCAGCGTCGGACGGTCCTACGAGCAGTACTTC	CSVGRSYEQYF
TRBV27	TRBJ2-7	few	TRBD1	TGTGCCAGCAGCCCCACAGGGGGTATAAGCTACGAGCAGTACTTC	CASSPTGGISYEQYF
TRBV7-3	TRBJ2-7	few	NA	TGTGCCAGCAGCTTAAGTGGTTCAGGGCCCTACGAGCAGTACTTC	CASSLSGSGPYEQYF
TRBV4-3	TRBJ2-1	few	TRBD1	TGCGCCAGCAGCGTCGACCGGGACAGGGGTTACAATGAGCAGTTCTTC	CASSVDRDRGYNEQFF
TRBV20-1	TRBJ2-1	NA	TRBD2	TGCAGTCCGAGCCCGGGACTAGCGGGAACCCCCTCCTACAATGAGCAGTTCTTC	CSPSPGLAGTPSYNEQFF
TRBV9	TRBJ2-2	many	NA	TGTGCCAGCAGCGTAGGAGTTCGAGGGGAGCTGTTTTTT	CASSVGVRGELFF
TRBV4-3	TRBJ2-3	NA	NA	TGCGCCAGCAGCCAAGATGCGGGGGATACGCAGTATTTT	CASSQDAGDTQYF
TRBV20-1	TRBJ2-1	NA	TRBD2	TGCAGTGCTCCCCGGAGCCCTAGCGGGAGGCTCACCTACAATGAGCAGTTCTTC	CSAPRSPSGRLTYNEQFF
TRBV4-3	TRBJ2-2	NA	NA	TGCGCCAGCAGCACATCTGACGCCGGGGAGCTGTTTTTT	CASSTSDAGELFF
TRBV20-1	TRBJ2-1	NA	NA	TGCAGTGCGAGGGACACCAATGAGCAGTTCTTC	CSARDTNEQFF